This T cell receptor beta chain was identified in a study of Tregs in tolerant kidney transplant recipients (dated by TCRdb to about 2019). Broadly, across the study: TCRbeta sequencing was used in the study to identify donor-specific regulatory T cells before combined kidney and bone marrow transplantation, and the identified cells were then tracked after transplant. TCRbeta repertoire sequencing was used in a few healthy controls to compare several ways of expanding Tregs specific for an allogeneic donor. Broad study findings and their caveats: Biological reproducibility was not examined directly, but technical replication error appeared to be minimal. The study was constrained by small patient numbers, and validation of the findings is required in larger populations and under other immunosuppression protocols. Expanding Tregs with activated donor B cells appeared to identify the most biologically relevant and donor-specific TCRbeta repertoire.

For TCRbeta CDR3 sequencing, genomic DNA was extracted from sorted cells using the QIAGEN DNeasy Blood and Tissue Kit. Through immunoSEQ, high-throughput TCRbeta CDR3 sequencing was done commercially, including PCR amplification with internal controls and bias correction. On the authors' methods: Unique productive TCRbeta sequences were defined by CDR3 nucleotide sequence when primers matched and otherwise by CDR3 amino acid sequence together with Vbeta and Jbeta genes. To correct sorting error, sequences shared between sorted populations at a frequency ratio of 2:1 or less were removed; the rest were assigned to the higher population. Sequences were defined as donor-reactive when expanded at least 5-fold in CFSE-low cells versus unstimulated cells and present at a frequency of at least 0.01% in CFSE-low cells. Jensen-Shannon divergence, calculated on the top 100 TCRbeta sequences ranked by frequency, was used to quantify repertoire divergence. For samples with multiple sequencing runs, sorting error was corrected in each run separately before the runs were combined. TCRdb holds this immuneACCESS table with in-frame rearrangements only. Some clones are missing; in checked studies, unresolved V genes explain under half, and the rest has no known cause. The DNA gave D and trimming, while V, J and clone size come from that table. Within this sample are about 88,000 clones, with 85% to 95% of them counted one time only. The top ten hold approximately 4.8% of the sample.

This clone was detected a few times. What antigen it recognizes has not been identified. Base qualities are missing; no much larger clone stands one base away. The germline V end is reduced by 5 bases and the J end by 7 bases; junction bases left unmatched: 4. Looking up the germline V gene (reference sequence) yields CDR1 SEHNR and CDR2 FQNEAQ. The CDR3 measures 12 amino acids from cysteine to phenylalanine. Of the read, only the CDR3 DNA is kept; its 36 bases are in frame from base 1. Thawed PBMCs were FACS-sorted into unstimulated Tregs (CD4+CD25+CD127-), CD4+ non-Tregs (CD4+CD25-), CD4 cells and CD8 cells. Healthy control blood was obtained either as purchased buffy coats or from healthy volunteers. Healthy control blood was processed to PBMCs with a Ficoll density gradient and then cryopreserved, whereas patient PBMCs were collected both before and after transplant.

The chain links TRBV7-9 with TRBJ1-2; 7 central bases correspond to TRBD1. The source of this sequence is a human donor in good health. The sample was CD8+ T cells from blood. The bases read TGTGCCAGCAGCGCCGGGACAGTTGGCTACACCTTC. Its amino acids are CASSAGTVGYTF.